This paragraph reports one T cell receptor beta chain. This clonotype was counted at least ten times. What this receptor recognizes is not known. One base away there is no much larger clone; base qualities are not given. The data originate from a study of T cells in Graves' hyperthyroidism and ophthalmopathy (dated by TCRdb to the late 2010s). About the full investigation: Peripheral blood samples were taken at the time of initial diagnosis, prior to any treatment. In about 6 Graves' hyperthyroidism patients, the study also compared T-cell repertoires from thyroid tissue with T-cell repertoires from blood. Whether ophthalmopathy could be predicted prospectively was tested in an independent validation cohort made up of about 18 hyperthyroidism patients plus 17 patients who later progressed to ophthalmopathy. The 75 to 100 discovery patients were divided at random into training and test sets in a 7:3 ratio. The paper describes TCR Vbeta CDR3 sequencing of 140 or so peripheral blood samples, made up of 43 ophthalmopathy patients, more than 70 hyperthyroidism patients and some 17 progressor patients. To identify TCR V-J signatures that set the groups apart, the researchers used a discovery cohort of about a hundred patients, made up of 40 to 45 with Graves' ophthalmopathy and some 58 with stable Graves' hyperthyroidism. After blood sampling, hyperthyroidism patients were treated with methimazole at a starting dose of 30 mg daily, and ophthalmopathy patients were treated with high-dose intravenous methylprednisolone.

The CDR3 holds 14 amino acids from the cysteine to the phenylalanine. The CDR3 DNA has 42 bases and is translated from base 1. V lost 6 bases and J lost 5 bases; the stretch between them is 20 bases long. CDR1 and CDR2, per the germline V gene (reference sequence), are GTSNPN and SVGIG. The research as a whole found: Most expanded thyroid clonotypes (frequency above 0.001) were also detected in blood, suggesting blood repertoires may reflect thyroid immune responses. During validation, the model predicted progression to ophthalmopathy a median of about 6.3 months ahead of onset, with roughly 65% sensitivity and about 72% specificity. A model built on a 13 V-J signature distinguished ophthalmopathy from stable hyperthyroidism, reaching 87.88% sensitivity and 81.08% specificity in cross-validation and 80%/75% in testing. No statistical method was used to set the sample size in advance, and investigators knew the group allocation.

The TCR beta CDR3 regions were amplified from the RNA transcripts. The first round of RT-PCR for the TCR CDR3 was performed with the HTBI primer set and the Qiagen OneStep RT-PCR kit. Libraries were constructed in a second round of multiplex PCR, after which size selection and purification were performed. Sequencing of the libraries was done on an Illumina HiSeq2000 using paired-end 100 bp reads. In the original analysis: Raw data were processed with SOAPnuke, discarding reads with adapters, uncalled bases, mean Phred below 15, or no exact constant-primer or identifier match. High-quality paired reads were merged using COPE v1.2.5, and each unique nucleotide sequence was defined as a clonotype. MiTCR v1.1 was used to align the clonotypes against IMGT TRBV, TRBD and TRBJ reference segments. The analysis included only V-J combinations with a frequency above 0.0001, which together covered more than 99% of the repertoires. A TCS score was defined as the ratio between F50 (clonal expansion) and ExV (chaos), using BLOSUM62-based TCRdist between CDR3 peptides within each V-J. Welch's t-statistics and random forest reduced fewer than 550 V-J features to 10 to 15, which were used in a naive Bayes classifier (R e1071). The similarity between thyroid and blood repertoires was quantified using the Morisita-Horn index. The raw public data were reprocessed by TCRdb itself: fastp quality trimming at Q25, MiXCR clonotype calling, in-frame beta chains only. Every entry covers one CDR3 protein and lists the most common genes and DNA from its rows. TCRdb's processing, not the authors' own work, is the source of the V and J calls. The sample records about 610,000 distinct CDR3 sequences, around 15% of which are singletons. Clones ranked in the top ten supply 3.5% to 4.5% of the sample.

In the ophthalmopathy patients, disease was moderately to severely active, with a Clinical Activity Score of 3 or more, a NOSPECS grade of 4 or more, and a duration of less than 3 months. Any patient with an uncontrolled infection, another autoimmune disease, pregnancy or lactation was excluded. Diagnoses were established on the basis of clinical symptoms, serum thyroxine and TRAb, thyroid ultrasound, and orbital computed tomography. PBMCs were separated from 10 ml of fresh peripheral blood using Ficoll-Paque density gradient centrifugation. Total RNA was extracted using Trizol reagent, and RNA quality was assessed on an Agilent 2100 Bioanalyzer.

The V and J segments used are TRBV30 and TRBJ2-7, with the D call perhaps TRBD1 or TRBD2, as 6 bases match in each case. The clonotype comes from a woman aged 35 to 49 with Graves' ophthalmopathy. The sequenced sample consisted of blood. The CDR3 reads CACHPPGAGDEQYF. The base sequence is TGTGCCTGCCATCCCCCGGGGGCAGGAGACGAGCAGTACTTC.